The T cell receptor (beta chain) under discussion was sequenced for a study of control samples from healthy donors and cancer patients. The germline V gene has CDR1 SEHNR and CDR2 FQNEAQ (reference sequence). V was trimmed by 1 base and J by 6 bases, leaving 15 bases between them. The CDR3 extends over 15 amino acids. Using immunoSEQ multiplex PCR, the repertoire was profiled, and TCRdb retains in-frame clones only, with some absent. The sample records roughly 220,000 clones, roughly 94% being singletons. This TCR was sampled from a man aged 45-65 years in good health. The specimen sequenced was blood. The V gene is TRBV7-9, the J gene TRBJ1-1; tentative D call: TRBD1 (6 bases). This chain's CDR3 is CASSLGQALVAEAFF. CDR3 coding DNA: TGTGCCAGCAGCTTAGGACAGGCCCTCGTGGCTGAAGCTTTCTTT.